This TCR beta chain is drawn from a study of shared clonotypes between healthy human individuals. Study-level background: The study enrolled two women and a few men aged 18 to 49.

Both subsets, CD45RA+ naive and CD45RA-negative memory, were split from the CD4+ cells. The table came from immunoSEQ multiplex PCR; TCRdb's copy has only in-frame clones and leaves some out. In the table there are millions of clones, roughly nine tenths of which are singletons. CDR3 length: 16 amino acids. Per germline, CDR1 MNHEY and CDR2 SVGAGI. J was trimmed by 4 bases and V by 4 bases; bases with no gene match: 8. The gene calls are TRBV6-5 and TRBJ2-3, with 10 bases identical to TRBD2. Input material: naive CD4+ T cells sorted from blood. Sample subset: CD45RA+ positively selected. The clonotype comes from a young man in good health. This CDR3 reads CASSSWSSGGADTQYF. The CDR3 coding sequence is TGTGCCAGCAGTTCCTGGTCTAGCGGGGGCGCAGATACGCAGTATTTT.